Below are 21 T cell receptor beta chains sequenced from a single sample in a study of blood T cell repertoires in COVID-19. Sequencing was performed with immunoSEQ multiplex PCR; in TCRdb, only in-frame clones are kept and a portion is missing. The table includes fewer than 130,000 clones, roughly four fifths detected once. Sample: peripheral blood. Receptor source: a woman aged 55-69 years with acute or convalescent COVID-19.

The V call is TRBV19, the J call TRBJ1-2; TRBD1 matches at 8 bases. The junction had 8 bases not matched to a gene; V was cut back by 0 bases and J by 8 bases. The CDR3 runs to 15 residues. The V gene's germline CDR1 is LNHDA and CDR2 SQIVND (reference sequence). The CDR3 protein is CASSIDQDDRGGYTF. The CDR3 DNA reads TGTGCCAGTAGTATAGATCAGGATGACAGGGGAGGCTACACCTTC.

The V and J genes are TRBV2 and TRBJ2-7; TRBD1 agrees at 7 bases. Germline assignment: CDR1 SNHLY and CDR2 FYNNEI. The length of the CDR3 is 16 residues. V was pared by 2 bases and J by 3 bases, with 10 bases of the junction left unmatched. CDR3 residues: CASSERAGGSVYEQYF. CDR3 coding DNA: TGTGCCAGCAGTGAACGGGCAGGGGGAAGCGTCTACGAGCAGTACTTC.

The chain recombines TRBV7-8 with TRBJ1-5; D is ambiguous. The V and J ends lost 5 bases and 1 base respectively, with 12 bases between them. The CDR3 consists of 15 residues. Germline lookup yields CDR1 SGHVS and CDR2 FQNEAQ. The CDR3 spells CASSRAGGSNQPQHF. As DNA, the CDR3 is TGTGCCAGCAGCCGAGCCGGAGGGAGCAATCAGCCCCAGCATTTT.

This clone occurred a few times. The rearrangement links TRBV10-2 to TRBJ1-1; 8 nucleotides match TRBD1. The V gene end was trimmed by 3 bases and the J gene end by 8 bases; junction bases not matched to a gene: 5. This CDR3 comprises 13 residues. Germline loops: CDR1 WSHSY, CDR2 SAAADI. The CDR3 is CASSDPGQGEAFF. DNA for the CDR3: TGCGCCAGCAGTGACCCCGGACAGGGCGAAGCTTTCTTT.

The V and J genes are TRBV9 and TRBJ2-3; D is perhaps TRBD2 (7 bases). V gave up 4 bases and J gave up 4 bases, with 10 bases separating them. Per the germline V gene, CDR1 is SGDLS and CDR2 is YYNGEE. This CDR3 spans 13 amino acids. CDR3 nucleotide sequence: TGTGCCAGCAGCACGGGGGGCCCAGATACGCAGTATTTT. Translation gives CASSTGGPDTQYF. Based on the CDR3 plus reference TRBV9 and TRBJ2-3, the full variable domain is DSGVTQTPKHLITATGQRVTLRCSPRSGDLSVYWYQQSLDQGLQFLIQYYNGEERAKGNILERFSAQQFPDLHSELNLSSLELGDSALYFCASSTGGPDTQYFGPGTRLTVL.

The chain couples TRBV4-2 to TRBJ2-5; tentatively, D is TRBD2 (7 bases). The CDR3 totals 16 residues. Trimming pared 4 bases from V and 4 bases from J, leaving 19 bases between. The V gene's germline CDR1 is LGHNA and CDR2 YNFKEQ. CDR3 protein: CASSPHGGGRGETQYF. Here the CDR3 DNA reads TGTGCCAGCAGCCCCCATGGGGGGGGGCGGGGAGAGACCCAGTACTTC.

Concerning this clone itself: The same CDR3 can be traced to other DNA sequences in this sample. The V gene is TRBV5-1, the J gene TRBJ2-3; 9 bases fit TRBD1. V trimming: 0 bases; J trimming: 3 bases; junction bases outside the gene matches: 2. Germline-derived CDR1 and CDR2 are SGHRS and YFSETQ. This CDR3 region has 15 residues. The CDR3 reads CASSLATGGTDTQYF. The CDR3 nucleotides are TGCGCCAGCAGCTTGGCGACAGGGGGGACAGATACGCAGTATTTT.

Regarding this clone: This sample also contains other DNA sequences that code for the same CDR3. The chain uses TRBV5-1 and TRBJ1-3; D perhaps matches TRBD1 (6 bases). CDR1 is SGHRS and CDR2 is YFSETQ in the germline V gene. V was clipped by 3 bases and J by 0 bases, with 10 bases between them. The CDR3 consists of 15 residues. The chain's CDR3 is CASSSTGNSGNTIYF. CDR3 DNA: TGCGCCAGCAGCTCTACAGGGAACTCTGGAAACACCATATATTTT.

CDR3 bases: TGTGCCAGCAGCCAAGATGTAGGAATAGGACTAGCGCCGTCGGGTGAGCAGTTCTTC. Translated: CASSQDVGIGLAPSGEQFF. V gene TRBV4-2 combines with J gene TRBJ2-1, with 9 bases identical to TRBD2. Germline V lookup: CDR1 LGHNA, CDR2 YNFKEQ. The CDR3 length is 19 residues. V gave up 0 bases and J gave up 9 bases; unmatched junction bases: 18.

This clone was seen more than once but under ten times. The genes are TRBV9 and TRBJ1-2, with 7 bases aligning to TRBD1. Per the germline V gene, CDR1 is SGDLS and CDR2 is YYNGEE. This CDR3 is 14 amino acids long. J gave up 2 bases and V 6 bases, and 7 bases lay outside the gene matches. In DNA form, the CDR3 reads TGTGCCAGCAACACAGCAGGGGGGAACTATGGCTACACCTTC. Translation: CASNTAGGNYGYTF.

J is TRBJ2-6 and V is TRBV5-4, with TRBD1 matching over 8 bases. Germline CDR1 reads SGHNT; CDR2 reads YYREEE (reference sequence). The CDR3 consists of 17 residues. The V segment lost 6 bases and the J segment 4 bases; nucleotides outside the gene matches: 12. This chain's CDR3 is CASNFRQGAPGANVLTF. CDR3 sequence (DNA): TGTGCCAGCAACTTCCGGCAGGGGGCGCCCGGGGCCAACGTCCTGACTTTC.

This clone appeared a single time. This chain links TRBV21-1 with TRBJ2-7; TRBD2 is the table's D call and was not checked against the DNA. TRBV21-1 is a documented pseudogene. The CDR3 totals 19 residues. CDR3 nucleotides: TGTGCCAGCAGCAAAACTCCGGGACTAGCGGGGGGAAAAGCCTACGAGCAGTACTTC. Encoded protein: CASSKTPGLAGGKAYEQYF.

The rearrangement joins TRBV7-3 to TRBJ2-7; D may be TRBD1 (5 bases). Looked up from germline, CDR1 is SGHTA and CDR2 is FQGTGA. The V and J ends lost 1 base and 5 bases respectively, with 12 bases between them. The length of the CDR3 is 14 residues. CDR3 DNA sequence: TGTGCCAGCAGCTTAAGACAGTCCCAGGACGAGCAGTACTTC. Its protein is CASSLRQSQDEQYF.

The V call is TRBV6-5, the J call TRBJ1-3; possibly TRBD1 for D (5 bases). Germline V gene data show CDR1 as MNHEY and CDR2 as SVGAGI. Trimming took 7 bases from V and 1 from J, leaving 14 bases between them. CDR3 size: 15 residues. As DNA, the CDR3 is TGTGCCAGCAAAGTTAACGACAGATCTGGAAACACCATATATTTT. The encoded protein is CASKVNDRSGNTIYF.

CDR3 protein: CSASPTGEGYTF. CDR3 DNA: TGCAGTGCTAGTCCCACAGGGGAGGGCTACACCTTC. V usage is TRBV20-1 and J usage is TRBJ1-2, with 7 bases lining up with TRBD1. J was trimmed by 8 bases and V by 3 bases; bases with no gene match: 6. The CDR3 totals 12 residues. The V gene's germline CDR1 is DFQATT and CDR2 SNEGSKA (reference sequence).

V gene TRBV29-1 combines with J gene TRBJ2-2; D might be TRBD1 (6 bases). CDR1 and CDR2 (germline): SQVTM, ANQGSEA. The CDR3 is 14 amino acids. Trimming shortened V by 4 bases and J by 2 bases, and 11 bases separated the two germline ends. The CDR3 protein is CSVARGPNTGELFF. The DNA for the CDR3 is TGCAGCGTTGCCAGGGGACCTAACACCGGGGAGCTGTTTTTT.

This chain joins TRBV2 and TRBJ1-5; 12 bases agree with TRBD1. CDR1 SNHLY and CDR2 FYNNEI come from the germline V gene. The CDR3 consists of 19 residues. J lost 0 bases, V lost 4 bases, and 10 bases had no gene match. Written as DNA, the CDR3 is TGTGCCAGCAGTGGCGTAGCGGGACAGGGGGCCAATAGCAATCAGCCCCAGCATTTT. Translating gives CASSGVAGQGANSNQPQHF.

The chain joins TRBV7-9 to TRBJ1-6; no definite D call. CDR1 and CDR2 from the germline V gene are SEHNR and FQNEAQ (reference sequence). This CDR3 contains 12 residues. Trimming removed 2 bases from V and 12 bases from J, with 8 bases in between. Written as DNA, the CDR3 is TGTGCCAGCAGCTTAACAGATGAACCCCTCCACTTT. This translates into CASSLTDEPLHF.

The chain links TRBV5-8 to TRBJ1-4, with D hard to call. V was cut by 5 bases and J by 3 bases, with 11 bases left in between. This CDR3 region has 14 residues. Per germline, CDR1 SGHTS and CDR2 YDEGEE. CDR3 sequence: CASSPPVANEKLFF. The CDR3 nucleotides read TGTGCCAGCAGTCCCCCGGTTGCTAATGAAAAACTGTTTTTT.

The V and J genes are TRBV24-1 and TRBJ2-1; 10 bases map to TRBD2. The V segment lost 3 bases and the J segment 8 bases; nucleotides outside the gene matches: 15. Germline V lookup: CDR1 KGHDR, CDR2 SFDVKD. This CDR3 comprises 18 residues. The CDR3 here is CATSDPGLAQIRPHEQFF. The CDR3 DNA reads TGTGCCACCAGTGATCCGGGACTAGCGCAAATAAGGCCCCATGAGCAGTTCTTC.

The chain links TRBV9 to TRBJ1-6; 9 bases are shared with TRBD1. There are 16 residues in the CDR3. Trimming took 3 bases from V and 10 from J; bases not matched to a gene: 11. CDR1 and CDR2 from the germline V gene are SGDLS and YYNGEE. The CDR3 region is CASSANRDRVRSPLHF. As DNA, the CDR3 is TGTGCCAGCAGCGCAAACCGGGACAGGGTCCGATCACCCCTCCACTTT.